The 12 T cell receptor beta chains given below trace back to one sample, sequenced in a study of shared clonotypes between healthy human individuals. Profiling relied on immunoSEQ multiplex PCR, and the TCRdb table lists in-frame clones only, not all of them. The table shows 520,000 or so clones, with around 79% occurring only once. Specimen: PBMCs. These receptors originate from a woman aged 35 to 49 in good health. Some clones in this sample may be carry-over from other donors' samples.

This clone was observed a single time. This chain uses TRBV30 with TRBJ2-4; a possible D gene is TRBD1 (6 bases). Trimming cost V 3 bases and J 5 bases, with 26 bases left between them. The V gene's germline CDR1 is GTSNPN and CDR2 SVGIG (reference sequence). CDR3 length: 18 residues. DNA for the CDR3: TGTGCCTGGAGGCCCCAGGGGAGATACCGGGATACACAAAACATTCAGTACTTC. Translated: CAWRPQGRYRDTQNIQYF. Full variable domain (rest looked up from reference TRBV30 and TRBJ2-4): SQTIHQWPATLVQPVGSPLSLECTVEGTSNPNLYWYRQAAGRGLQLLFYSVGIGQISSEVPQNLSASRPQDRQFILSSKKLLLSDSGFYLCAWRPQGRYRDTQNIQYFGAGTRLSVL.

V and J are TRBV27 and TRBJ1-4; TRBD1 is a possible D gene (5 bases). The V end lost 5 bases, the J end lost 7 bases, and 14 bases lay between the germline ends. Germline CDR1 is MNHEY and CDR2 is SMNVEV (reference sequence). The CDR3 length is 14 residues. The CDR3 DNA follows: TGTGCCAGCAGTCGGGGCAGGTTTACTGAAAAACTGTTTTTT. This gives the protein CASSRGRFTEKLFF.

The CDR3 DNA follows: TGTGCTAGTGCCTTTCCTGCAGCGGGATCGGCGGATACGCAGTATTTT. This translates into CASAFPAAGSADTQYF. The gene calls are TRBV12-5 and TRBJ2-3, with 7 bases aligning to TRBD2. The CDR3 is 16 residues long. Germline lookup yields CDR1 LGHNT and CDR2 FRNRAP. V lost 7 bases, J lost 6 bases, and 16 bases stayed unmatched. The full variable domain, its missing parts supplied by reference TRBV12-5 and TRBJ2-3, is DARVTQTPRHKVTEMGQEVTMRCQPILGHNTVFWYRQTMMQGLELLAYFRNRAPLDDSGMPKDRFSAEMPDATLATLKIQPSEPRDSAVYFCASAFPAAGSADTQYFGPGTRLTVL.

Notes on this clone: Other DNA sequences in this specimen translate into the identical CDR3. The rearrangement joins TRBV5-4 to TRBJ1-2; D possibly corresponds to TRBD1 (5 bases). Trimming took off 2 bases at V and 2 bases at J, with 7 bases between the two ends. The CDR3 has 13 residues. In germline, CDR1 is SGHNT, CDR2 YYREEE (reference sequence). In DNA, the CDR3 is TGTGCCAGCAGCTTAGACAGAAACTATGGCTACACCTTC. This sequence encodes CASSLDRNYGYTF.

This clone was seen only once. This chain joins TRBV7-8 and TRBJ2-1, with 15 bases fitting TRBD2. Germline CDR1 is SGHVS and CDR2 is FQNEAQ. This CDR3 has 16 amino acids. With 0 bases clipped from V and 6 bases from J, the junction kept 0 bases outside the gene matches. The CDR3: CASSLAGLAGGNEQFF. The CDR3 DNA is TGTGCCAGCAGCTTAGCGGGACTAGCGGGAGGCAATGAGCAGTTCTTC.

The CDR3 nucleotides read TGTGCCAGCAGCTCGCAGGGTGAACAGCCCCAGCATTTT. Amino acids: CASSSQGEQPQHF. The chain couples TRBV11-3 to TRBJ1-5; D may be TRBD1 (5 bases). This CDR3 is 13 amino acids long. Between the trimmed V and J ends, which lost 4 bases and 7 bases, there was a span of 11 bases. Germline values: CDR1 SGHNT, CDR2 YENEEA.

The chain recombines TRBV27 with TRBJ2-3, with 10 positions matching TRBD2. Germline CDR1 and CDR2: MNHEY and SMNVEV (reference sequence). This CDR3 spans 16 amino acids. V trimming: 7 bases; J trimming: 1 base; junction bases outside the gene matches: 8. CDR3: CASTIIAGGRTDTQYF. The CDR3 DNA sequence: TGTGCCAGCACCATAATAGCGGGAGGACGCACAGATACGCAGTATTTT.

The chain carries TRBV6-5 and TRBJ1-5; 10 nucleotides match TRBD1. Trimming at V came to 6 bases and at J to 6 bases, leaving 8 bases not matched to a gene. This CDR3 contains 15 residues. CDR1 MNHEY and CDR2 SVGAGI come from the germline V gene. Here the CDR3 DNA reads TGTGCCAGCAGCCCCGGGACAGGGGTCGGTCAGCCCCAGCATTTT. It encodes CASSPGTGVGQPQHF.

This clone has only a few counts. The chain is built from TRBV11-2 and TRBJ1-2, with a weak D call TRBD1 (5 bases). The CDR3 loop spans 15 amino acids. Germline V CDR1 and CDR2: SGHAT, FQNNGV. Trimming removed 4 bases at V and 4 bases at J, with 16 bases between. The CDR3 nucleotides are TGTGCCAGCAGCTGGGGGACCCTAGTAGGCTATGGCTACACCTTC. Translating it yields CASSWGTLVGYGYTF.

This chain uses TRBV7-8 with TRBJ2-4, with TRBD1 matching 8 bases. The CDR3 contains 13 residues. V lost 4 bases to trimming and J lost 6 bases; unmatched junction nucleotides: 2. CDR1 is SGHVS and CDR2 is FQNEAQ in the germline V gene. The CDR3 DNA is TGTGCCAGCAGCTCCGGACAGGGAAACATTCAGTACTTC. Translation: CASSSGQGNIQYF. Combining the CDR3 with reference TRBV7-8 and TRBJ2-4 gives the whole variable domain GAGVSQSPRYKVAKRGQDVALRCDPISGHVSLFWYQQALGQGPEFLTYFQNEAQLDKSGLPSDRFFAERPEGSVSTLKIQRTQQEDSAVYLCASSSGQGNIQYFGAGTRLSVL.

V gene TRBV7-3 combines with J gene TRBJ2-2; 8 positions match TRBD2. The CDR3 is 16 amino acids. J lost 3 bases, V lost 4 bases, and 7 bases had no gene match. CDR1 SGHTA and CDR2 FQGTGA come from the germline V gene. The CDR3 here is CASSWGASGYTGELFF. As DNA, the CDR3 is TGTGCCAGCAGCTGGGGCGCTAGCGGGTACACCGGGGAGCTGTTTTTT. The variable domain in full, with the rest retrieved from reference TRBV7-3 and TRBJ2-2, is GAGVSQTPSNKVTEKGKYVELRCDPISGHTALYWYRQSLGQGPEFLIYFQGTGAADDSGLPNDRFFAVRPEGSVSTLKIQRTERGDSAVYLCASSWGASGYTGELFFGEGSRLTVL.

This clone has only one observation. This sequence joins TRBV2 and TRBJ1-1; D gene ambiguous. V lost 6 bases, J lost 2 bases, and 10 bases lay in between. Germline V lookup: CDR1 SNHLY, CDR2 FYNNEI. The CDR3 spans 13 residues. The CDR3, as DNA: TGTGCCAGCAGCTCGAGAGCTAACACTGAAGCTTTCTTT. Its translation: CASSSRANTEAFF.